Listed below are T cell receptor beta chains from one sample, sequenced in a study of T cells after yellow fever vaccination. One entry per CDR3 protein results from TCRdb running MiXCR on the 5' RACE reads. Of 450,000 to 550,000 distinct CDR3 sequences listed, roughly 19% were seen once; the top ten hold roughly an eighth. The sequencing used PBMCs, collected 15 days after the yellow fever booster vaccination. The receptors were gathered from a man between 25 and 39 years old who received the YFV17D yellow fever vaccine. Both conserved end residues are trimmed from each CDR3. The D gene is left open where the match is weak.

V gene	CDR3 length	D gene	J gene	CDR3 protein
TRBV5-1	11	.	TRBJ2-1	ASSSTDYNEQF
TRBV5-1	13	TRBD1	TRBJ1-4	ASSLTGTENEKLF
TRBV7-9	10	.	TRBJ2-1	ASSLRVAEQF
TRBV5-4	11	.	TRBJ1-5	ASSLSTEQPQH
TRBV7-9	15	.	TRBJ2-3	ASHPLTGQTSADTQY
TRBV7-2	14	.	TRBJ2-2	ASSPRTQTGTGELF
TRBV20-1	12	.	TRBJ2-7	SATPLLAPLEQY
TRBV20-1	10	TRBD1	TRBJ2-7	SAKKGAGEQY
TRBV20-1	17	TRBD2	TRBJ2-1	SARDYGGREDYSYNEQF
TRBV20-1	12	.	TRBJ2-3	SAPSTGVPDTQY
TRBV7-2	10	.	TRBJ2-7	ASSLAGHEQY
TRBV12-3/TRBV12-4	13	.	TRBJ2-3	ASSPSYRRTDTQY
TRBV20-1	10	.	TRBJ2-3	SRDGGTDTQY